These 25 T cell receptor beta chains originate from one sample sequenced in a study of Graves' ophthalmopathy and Graves' hyperthyroidism. The authors amplified TCR beta CDR3 regions from RNA transcripts. RT-PCR with HTBI primers came first, then second-round multiplex PCR. MiXCR, applied by TCRdb to the multiplex PCR reads, yields one record per CDR3 protein. The sample includes approximately 700,000 distinct CDR3 sequences, over 40% seen only once; the top ten take about 3.3%. What was sequenced was peripheral blood. These TCRs come from an adult man with Graves' ophthalmopathy.

This clonotype has just a few counts. The chain is built from TRBV19 and TRBJ2-2; D is unclear. The germline CDR1 and CDR2 sequences are LNHDA and SQIVND (reference sequence). The CDR3 length is 13 residues. Trimming removed 1 base from V and 5 bases from J, with 5 bases in between. The CDR3 nucleotides are TGTGCCAGTAGTATAGTCTTAACCGGGGAGCTGTTTTTT. As protein: CASSIVLTGELFF.

This clonotype showed up just once. This is likely a read error, given that the CDR3 carries no conserved phenylalanine or tryptophan at its end. The chain joins TRBV4-2 to TRBJ2-7; 10 bases line up with TRBD1. CDR3 length: 17 amino acids. V gave up 2 bases and J gave up 1 base; unmatched junction bases: 8. CDR1 is LGHNA and CDR2 is YNFKEQ in the germline V gene. The CDR3 here is CASSQQPGTGVSYEQYC. Written as DNA, the CDR3 is TGTGCCAGCAGCCAACAGCCGGGGACAGGGGTGTCCTACGAGCAGTACTGC.

This clonotype was seen many times. DNA of the CDR3: TGTGCCACCCGGGACACCCTCTACGAGCAGTACTTC. Protein: CATRDTLYEQYF. The chain links TRBV10-3 to TRBJ2-7; D perhaps matches TRBD1 (6 bases). The germline gives CDR1 ENHRY, CDR2 SYGVKD. The CDR3 is 12 amino acids. V lost 10 bases to trimming and J lost 3 bases, with 13 bases between them.

In this sample, this clonotype turned up many times. The chain is built from TRBV6-5 and TRBJ2-7, with TRBD2 identical over 8 bases. V trimming: 5 bases; J trimming: 2 bases; junction bases outside the gene matches: 5. Germline-derived CDR1 and CDR2 are MNHEY and SVGAGI. The CDR3 runs 14 residues. The CDR3 DNA reads TGTGCCAGCAGTCTAGCGGGTCCAACCTACGAGCAGTACTTC. Translated, it gives CASSLAGPTYEQYF.

This clonotype has at least ten counts. The chain couples TRBV7-9 to TRBJ2-7, with D possibly being TRBD1 (5 bases). The CDR3 covers 14 residues. The ends were cut back, 4 bases at V and 3 bases at J, with 13 bases in the middle. Germline CDR1 is SEHNR and CDR2 is FQNEAQ (reference sequence). CDR3 residues: CASSYRAQGYEQYF. The DNA of the CDR3 is TGTGCCAGCAGCTACCGCGCCCAGGGCTACGAGCAGTACTTC.

This clonotype was observed many times. The J gene is TRBJ1-2, the V gene TRBV9; possible D gene TRBD1, 6 bases. CDR1 is SGDLS, CDR2 YYNGEE, per germline. V lost 4 bases and J 8 bases, leaving 15 bases between the germline ends. The CDR3 totals 13 residues. The DNA of the CDR3 is TGTGCCAGCAGCCAGGGGACGTCGTCGGGCTACACCTTC. It codes for CASSQGTSSGYTF.

V is TRBV9 and J is TRBJ1-4, with D possibly TRBD1 on 5 matching bases. Germline-derived CDR1 and CDR2 are SGDLS and YYNGEE. The CDR3 totals 12 residues. V shed 7 bases and J shed 8 bases, with 12 bases lying between them. The DNA of the CDR3 is TGTGCCAGCCCAGAAGACAGCGAAAAACTGTTTTTT. Translation: CASPEDSEKLFF.

This clonotype has at least ten counts. The chain recombines TRBV6-6 with TRBJ1-2; D gene unclear. Germline V gene sequence: CDR1 MNHNY, CDR2 SVGAGI (reference sequence). V lost 7 bases, J lost 7 bases, and 19 bases lay in between. The CDR3 loop spans 14 amino acids. CDR3 sequence: CASNFLTAESGYTF. The CDR3 DNA reads TGTGCCAGCAACTTCCTAACCGCGGAGAGTGGCTACACCTTC.

This clonotype was seen ten or more times. The V gene is TRBV19, the J gene TRBJ2-7; the D gene is possibly TRBD2 (6 bases). The V gene lost 4 bases and the J gene lost 1 base, with 14 bases spanning the gap. The CDR3 contains 15 residues. CDR1 and CDR2 (germline): LNHDA, SQIVND (reference sequence). The CDR3 sequence is CASSTFGTESYEQYF. The CDR3 nucleotides are TGTGCCAGTAGTACGTTCGGGACTGAGTCCTACGAGCAGTACTTC. The variable domain in full, with the rest retrieved from reference TRBV19 and TRBJ2-7, is DGGITQSPKYLFRKEGQNVTLSCEQNLNHDAMYWYRQDPGQGLRLIYYSQIVNDFQKGDIAEGYSVSREKKESFPLTVTSAQKNPTAFYLCASSTFGTESYEQYFGPGTRLTVT.

This chain links TRBV3-1 with TRBJ2-5, with TRBD2 as a possible D gene (5 bases). Germline-derived CDR1 and CDR2 are LGHDT and YNNKEL (reference sequence). This CDR3 has 13 amino acids. V lost 1 base, J lost 4 bases, and 7 bases lay in between. CDR3 sequence reads: CASSQVAGETQYF. The CDR3 DNA follows: TGTGCCAGCAGCCAAGTTGCGGGAGAGACCCAGTACTTC.

V gene TRBV25-1 combines with J gene TRBJ1-1, with D unresolved. The CDR3 has 14 residues. Germline V gene data show CDR1 as MGHDK and CDR2 as SYGVNS. V gave up 6 bases and J gave up 3 bases, with 14 bases separating them. For the CDR3, the DNA is TGTGCCAGCAGAGCCTCAGGACGCGACACTGAAGCTTTCTTT. Its protein product is CASRASGRDTEAFF.

About this clonotype itself: The junction and the germline gene differ at one end; a read error may be behind it. V and J are TRBV25-1 and TRBJ2-5; 8 bases agree with TRBD1. CDR3 length equals 15 residues. The germline V gene encodes CDR1 MGHDK and CDR2 SYGVNS. CDR3 sequence: CASRPQGADYNEHFF. CDR3 bases: TGTGCCAGCAGGCCGCAGGGGGCTGACTACAATGAGCATTTCTTC.

This chain joins TRBV9 and TRBJ1-6; no reliable D call. The CDR3 extends over 15 amino acids. Trimming pared 3 bases from V and 7 bases from J, leaving 14 bases between. Germline V lookup: CDR1 SGDLS, CDR2 YYNGEE. The CDR3: CASSDSSGINSPLHF. The CDR3 bases are TGTGCCAGCAGCGACTCTAGCGGGATCAATTCACCCCTCCACTTT.

This chain connects TRBV10-3 to TRBJ1-5; D gene ambiguous. CDR3 length equals 10 residues. The V gene lost 3 bases and the J gene lost 13 bases, with 7 bases spanning the gap. Germline assignment: CDR1 ENHRY and CDR2 SYGVKD. For the CDR3, the DNA is TGTGCCATCAGTGAAGGAGGGCAGCATTTT. As protein: CAISEGGQHF.

V gene TRBV29-1 combines with J gene TRBJ1-4; TRBD1 is a possible D gene (5 bases). CDR3 length: 12 residues. CDR1 is SQVTM and CDR2 is ANQGSEA in the germline V gene. Trimming removed 3 bases at V and 8 bases at J, with 10 bases between. CDR3 sequence (DNA): TGCAGCGTTGACCACCAGGGAGAAAAACTGTTTTTT. This codes for CSVDHQGEKLFF.

Concerning this clonotype: This may come from a read error, since a much larger clone is one base off. The chain employs TRBV2 and TRBJ2-5; 10 nucleotides agree with TRBD2. Germline V gene data show CDR1 as SNHLY and CDR2 as FYNNEI. The CDR3 runs to 14 residues. The CDR3 sequence is CASLSGGAGETRYF. The CDR3 DNA is TGTGCCAGCTTGAGCGGGGGGGCTGGGGAGACCCGGTACTTC. Complete variable domain (other parts from reference TRBV2 and TRBJ2-5): EPEVTQTPSHQVTQMGQEVILRCVPISNHLYFYWYRQILGQKVEFLVSFYNNEISEKSEIFDDQFSVERPDGSNFTLKIRSTKLEDSAMYFCASLSGGAGETRYFGPGTRLLVL.

This chain connects TRBV4-1 to TRBJ2-5; 11 nucleotides agree with TRBD1. CDR1 is MGHRA, CDR2 YSYEKL, per germline. The ends lost 1 base at V and 4 bases at J; junction bases unmatched: 14. This CDR3 contains 19 residues. The CDR3 DNA sequence: TGCGCCAGCAGCCAAGTGCGTCAGATGGACAGGGGGCGCGGAGAGACCCAGTACTTC. Amino acid sequence: CASSQVRQMDRGRGETQYF.

This clonotype showed up many times. The chain couples TRBV7-2 to TRBJ1-2; a weak D match, TRBD1 (5 bases). This CDR3 is built from 14 residues. The V gene lost 5 bases and the J gene lost 4 bases, with 14 bases spanning the gap. Germline V gene data show CDR1 as SGHTA and CDR2 as FQGNSA. CDR3 in DNA: TGTGCCAGCAGCCGCGTAGACAGTTTCTATGGCTACACCTTC. Amino acids: CASSRVDSFYGYTF.

The chain recombines TRBV25-1 with TRBJ1-2, with D uncertain. The CDR3 is 11 amino acids. The V end lost 1 base, the J end lost 8 bases, and 5 bases lay between the germline ends. In germline, CDR1 is MGHDK, CDR2 SYGVNS. The CDR3 here is CASSELVGYTF. The DNA of the CDR3 is TGTGCCAGCAGTGAATTAGTGGGCTACACCTTC.

In its sample, this clonotype was seen many times. The chain joins TRBV12-3 or TRBV12-4 to TRBJ1-2; 8 bases are shared with TRBD1. This CDR3 is 13 amino acids long. The junction had 5 bases not matched to a gene; V was cut back by 7 bases and J by 4 bases. The CDR3 reads CASTSDRGYGYTF. The CDR3 DNA follows: TGTGCCAGCACCTCAGACAGGGGCTATGGCTACACCTTC.

The gene calls are TRBV19 and TRBJ1-5; tentatively, D is TRBD1 (6 bases). This CDR3 has 17 residues. Germline CDR1 LNHDA, CDR2 SQIVND (reference sequence). V was shortened by 7 bases and J by 2 bases, with 21 bases between the two germline ends. The CDR3 region has the DNA TGTGCCAGTACTCCAATAGAGGGGGGTAGGGGCAATCAGCCCCAGCATTTT. It specifies CASTPIEGGRGNQPQHF.

In the case of this clonotype: Germline is not matched at one junction end, which may reflect a read error. This rearrangement joins TRBV7-2 to TRBJ2-7; perhaps D is TRBD1 or TRBD2 (6 bases each). The CDR3 totals 16 residues. Germline CDR1 is SGHTA and CDR2 is FQGNSA. CDR3 coding DNA: TGTGCCAGCAGCTTAACGGGGCGGGGACACGGCTACGGGCAGTACTTC. Its protein product is CASSLTGRGHGYGQYF.

This clonotype has only one observation. A read error may be the cause here, since a much bigger clone is one base away. The genes are TRBV6-1 and TRBJ1-1, with TRBD1 matching over 10 bases. The CDR3 is 11 residues long. V lost 5 bases, J lost 10 bases, and 1 base stayed unmatched. In germline, CDR1 is MNHNS, CDR2 SASEGT. The CDR3, as DNA: TGTGCCAGCAGTCGGGACAGGGGAGCTTTCTTT. Residues: CASSRDRGAFF.

The table lists this clonotype with a few counts. The CDR3 here is CASSLAGGLVLETQYF. The CDR3 DNA reads TGTGCCAGCAGCTTAGCGGGGGGGCTTGTCTTAGAGACCCAGTACTTC. This chain connects TRBV11-2 to TRBJ2-5; 8 nucleotides agree with TRBD2. The CDR3 totals 16 residues. Trimming removed 1 base from V and 4 bases from J; junction bases left unmatched: 8. Germline V gene lookup returns CDR1 SGHAT and CDR2 FQNNGV.

Regarding this clonotype: This clone may be a read error of a much larger clone one base away. V gene TRBV9 combines with J gene TRBJ2-5; D gene ambiguous. Germline V gene sequence: CDR1 SGDLS, CDR2 YYNGEE. The CDR3 contains 8 residues. The CDR3 loop reads CVRETQYF. The DNA of the CDR3 is TGTGTCAGAGAGACCCAGTACTTC.